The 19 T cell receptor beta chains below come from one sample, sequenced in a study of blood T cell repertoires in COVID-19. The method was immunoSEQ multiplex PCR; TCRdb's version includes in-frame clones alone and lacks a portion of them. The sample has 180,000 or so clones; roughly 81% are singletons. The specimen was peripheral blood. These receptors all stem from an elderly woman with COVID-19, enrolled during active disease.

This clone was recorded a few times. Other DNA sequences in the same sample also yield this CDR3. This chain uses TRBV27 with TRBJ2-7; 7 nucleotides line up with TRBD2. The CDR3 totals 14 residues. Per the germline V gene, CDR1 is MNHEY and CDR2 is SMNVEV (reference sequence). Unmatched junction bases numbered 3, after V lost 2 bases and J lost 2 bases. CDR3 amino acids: CASSLKAGAYEQYF. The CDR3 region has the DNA TGTGCCAGCAGTTTAAAGGCGGGAGCCTACGAGCAGTACTTC.

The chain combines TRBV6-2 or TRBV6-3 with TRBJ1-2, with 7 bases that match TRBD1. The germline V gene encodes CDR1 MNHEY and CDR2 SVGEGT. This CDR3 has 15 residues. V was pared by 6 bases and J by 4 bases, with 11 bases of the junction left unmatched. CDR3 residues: CASSSPATGSYGYTF. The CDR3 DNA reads TGTGCCAGCAGCTCTCCAGCGACAGGGAGCTATGGCTACACCTTC.

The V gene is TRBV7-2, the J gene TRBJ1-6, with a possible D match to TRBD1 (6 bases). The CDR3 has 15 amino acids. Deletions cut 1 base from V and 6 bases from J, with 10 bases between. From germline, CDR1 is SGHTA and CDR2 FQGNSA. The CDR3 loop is CASSLVVRGNSPLHF. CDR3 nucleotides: TGTGCCAGCAGCTTAGTAGTCAGGGGTAATTCACCCCTCCACTTT.

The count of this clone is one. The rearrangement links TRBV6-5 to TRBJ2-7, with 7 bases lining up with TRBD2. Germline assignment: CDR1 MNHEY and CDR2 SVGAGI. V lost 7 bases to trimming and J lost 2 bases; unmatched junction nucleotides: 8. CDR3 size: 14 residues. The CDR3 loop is CASTPWGRAYEQYF. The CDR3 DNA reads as TGTGCCAGCACCCCCTGGGGGAGGGCCTACGAGCAGTACTTC.

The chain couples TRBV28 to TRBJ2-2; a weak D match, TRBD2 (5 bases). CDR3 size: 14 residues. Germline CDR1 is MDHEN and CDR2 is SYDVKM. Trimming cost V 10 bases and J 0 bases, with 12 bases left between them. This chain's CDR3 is CATVRGTNTGELFF. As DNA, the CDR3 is TGTGCCACCGTGAGAGGGACGAACACCGGGGAGCTGTTTTTT.

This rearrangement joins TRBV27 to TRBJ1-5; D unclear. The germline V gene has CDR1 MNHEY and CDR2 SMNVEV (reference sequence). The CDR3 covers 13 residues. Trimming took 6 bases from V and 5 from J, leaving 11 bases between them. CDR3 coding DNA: TGTGCCAGCAGCCGGGGAGCCGATCAGCCCCAGCATTTT. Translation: CASSRGADQPQHF.

The CDR3 loop is CASGSNTEAFF. The CDR3 DNA sequence: TGTGCCAGCGGGTCGAACACTGAAGCTTTCTTT. The chain recombines TRBV10-3 with TRBJ1-1, with D unclear. This CDR3 is 11 amino acids long. V was trimmed by 10 bases and J by 1 base, leaving 7 bases between them. Germline lookup yields CDR1 ENHRY and CDR2 SYGVKD.

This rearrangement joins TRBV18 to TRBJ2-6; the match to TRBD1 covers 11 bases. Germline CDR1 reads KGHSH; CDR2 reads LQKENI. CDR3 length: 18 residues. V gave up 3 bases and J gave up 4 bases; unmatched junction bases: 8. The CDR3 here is CASSPRTGGTLGANVLTF. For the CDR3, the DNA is TGTGCCAGCTCACCTAGGACAGGGGGCACACTGGGGGCCAACGTCCTGACTTTC.

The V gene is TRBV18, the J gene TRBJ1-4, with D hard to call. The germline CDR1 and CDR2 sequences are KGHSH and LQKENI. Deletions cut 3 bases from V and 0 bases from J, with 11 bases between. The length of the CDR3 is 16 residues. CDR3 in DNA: TGTGCCAGCTCACCGAACAGTTCCCCAACTAATGAAAAACTGTTTTTT. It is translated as CASSPNSSPTNEKLFF.

The chain's CDR3 is CASSLATSQETQYF. The CDR3 DNA reads as TGTGCCAGCAGCTTAGCGACTTCCCAAGAGACCCAGTACTTC. The chain couples TRBV7-9 to TRBJ2-5; D remains ambiguous. CDR1 and CDR2 (germline): SEHNR, FQNEAQ (reference sequence). The CDR3 has 14 amino acids. V was cut by 0 bases and J by 1 base, with 6 bases left in between. The full variable domain, in which reference TRBV7-9 and TRBJ2-5 provide the parts outside the CDR3, is DTGVSQNPRHKITKRGQNVTFRCDPISEHNRLYWYRQTLGQGPEFLTYFQNEAQLEKSRLLSDRFSAERPKGSFSTLEIQRTEQGDSAMYLCASSLATSQETQYFGPGTRLLVL.

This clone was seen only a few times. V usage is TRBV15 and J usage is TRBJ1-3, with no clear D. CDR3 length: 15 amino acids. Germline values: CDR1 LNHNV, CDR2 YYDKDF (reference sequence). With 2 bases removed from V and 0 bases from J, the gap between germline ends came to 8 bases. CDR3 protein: CATSRLSPSGNTIYF. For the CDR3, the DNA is TGTGCCACCAGCAGACTAAGCCCCTCTGGAAACACCATATATTTT. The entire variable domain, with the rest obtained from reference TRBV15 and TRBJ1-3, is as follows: DAMVIQNPRYQVTQFGKPVTLSCSQTLNHNVMYWYQQKSSQAPKLLFHYYDKDFNNEADTPDNFQSRRPNTSFCFLDIRSPGLGDTAMYLCATSRLSPSGNTIYFGEGSWLTVV.

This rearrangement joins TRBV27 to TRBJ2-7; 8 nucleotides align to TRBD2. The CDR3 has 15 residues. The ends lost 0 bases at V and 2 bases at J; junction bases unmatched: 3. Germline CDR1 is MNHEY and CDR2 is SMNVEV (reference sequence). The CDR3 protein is CASSLSTSVAYEQYF. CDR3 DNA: TGTGCCAGCAGTTTATCGACTAGCGTGGCCTACGAGCAGTACTTC.

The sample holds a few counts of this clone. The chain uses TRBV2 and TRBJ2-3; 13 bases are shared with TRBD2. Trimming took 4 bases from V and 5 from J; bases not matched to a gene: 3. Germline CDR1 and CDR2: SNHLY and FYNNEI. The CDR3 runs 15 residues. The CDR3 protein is CASSVLAGGGDTQYF. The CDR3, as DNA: TGTGCCAGCAGTGTACTAGCGGGGGGGGGAGATACGCAGTATTTT.

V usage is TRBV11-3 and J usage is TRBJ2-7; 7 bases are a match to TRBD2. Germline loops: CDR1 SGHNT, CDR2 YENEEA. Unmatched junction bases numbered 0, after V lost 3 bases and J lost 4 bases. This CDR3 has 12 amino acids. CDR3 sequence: CASSFSGYEQYF. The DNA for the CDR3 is TGTGCCAGCAGCTTTAGCGGGTACGAGCAGTACTTC. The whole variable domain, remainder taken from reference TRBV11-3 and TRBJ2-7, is EAGVVQSPRYKIIEKKQPVAFWCNPISGHNTLYWYLQNLGQGPELLIRYENEEAVDDSQLPKDRFSAERLKGVDSTLKIQPAELGDSAVYLCASSFSGYEQYFGPGTRLTVT.

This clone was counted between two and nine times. DNA for the CDR3: TGTGCCACCAGCCCCGGGACAGGGATCTCAGATACGCAGTATTTT. This sequence encodes CATSPGTGISDTQYF. This rearrangement joins TRBV15 to TRBJ2-3, with 9 bases aligning to TRBD1. Germline V lookup: CDR1 LNHNV, CDR2 YYDKDF (reference sequence). The CDR3 consists of 15 residues. V was pared by 5 bases and J by 4 bases, with 7 bases of the junction left unmatched. Full variable domain (missing parts from reference TRBV15 and TRBJ2-3): DAMVIQNPRYQVTQFGKPVTLSCSQTLNHNVMYWYQQKSSQAPKLLFHYYDKDFNNEADTPDNFQSRRPNTSFCFLDIRSPGLGDTAMYLCATSPGTGISDTQYFGPGTRLTVL.

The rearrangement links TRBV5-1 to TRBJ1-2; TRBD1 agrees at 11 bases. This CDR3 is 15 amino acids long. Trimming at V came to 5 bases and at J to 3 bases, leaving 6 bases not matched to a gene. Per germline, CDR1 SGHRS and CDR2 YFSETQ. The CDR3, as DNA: TGCGCCAGCAGATCCCCGGGACAGGGGGACTATGGCTACACCTTC. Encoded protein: CASRSPGQGDYGYTF. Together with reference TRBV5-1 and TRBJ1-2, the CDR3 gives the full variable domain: KAGVTQTPRYLIKTRGQQVTLSCSPISGHRSVSWYQQTPGQGLQFLFEYFSETQRNKGNFPGRFSGRQFSNSRSEMNVSTLELGDSALYLCASRSPGQGDYGYTFGSGTRLTVV.

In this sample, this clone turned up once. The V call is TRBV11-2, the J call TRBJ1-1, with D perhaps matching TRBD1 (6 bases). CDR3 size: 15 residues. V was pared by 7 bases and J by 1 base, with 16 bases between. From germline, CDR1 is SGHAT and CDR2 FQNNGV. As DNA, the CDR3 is TGTGCCAGCACCCTGATGGGGGGGGCGAACACTGAAGCTTTCTTT. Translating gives CASTLMGGANTEAFF. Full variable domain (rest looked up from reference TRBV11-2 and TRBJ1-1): EAGVAQSPRYKIIEKRQSVAFWCNPISGHATLYWYQQILGQGPKLLIQFQNNGVVDDSQLPKDRFSAERLKGVDSTLKIQPAKLEDSAVYLCASTLMGGANTEAFFGQGTRLTVV.

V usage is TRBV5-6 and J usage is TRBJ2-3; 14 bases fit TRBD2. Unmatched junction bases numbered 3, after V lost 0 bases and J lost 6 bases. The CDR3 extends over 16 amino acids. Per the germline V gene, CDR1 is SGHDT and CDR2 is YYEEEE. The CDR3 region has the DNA TGTGCCAGCAGCTTGGGACTAGCGGGGGGGGCGGATACGCAGTATTTT. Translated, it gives CASSLGLAGGADTQYF.

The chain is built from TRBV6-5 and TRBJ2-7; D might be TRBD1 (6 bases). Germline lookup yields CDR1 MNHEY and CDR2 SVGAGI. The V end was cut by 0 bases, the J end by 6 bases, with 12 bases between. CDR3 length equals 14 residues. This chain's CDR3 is CASSYSPGVGEQYF. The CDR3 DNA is TGTGCCAGCAGTTACTCCCCAGGGGTTGGCGAGCAGTACTTC.